The clone carrying this T cell receptor beta chain was observed many times. Antigen unknown. Between about 19,000 and 1,000,000 sorted cells, with 10%, 30% or 50% RNA, yielded naive CD8 libraries. Sorting was used to obtain naive CD8 T cells (CD8+CD4-CCR7+CD45RA+). Library preparation followed earlier protocols using designated TCR primers. TCRdb recomputed calls from the PCR reads with MiXCR, one row per CDR3 protein. The profile shows around 470,000 distinct CDR3 sequences, under 30% of them singletons. The germline CDR1 and CDR2 sequences are SGHDN and FVKESK. This CDR3 contains 12 residues. Trimming pared 1 base from V and 5 bases from J, leaving 6 bases between. This entry comes from a study of molecular identifiers for immune sequencing clone quantification. Study conclusions and caveats: Naive cells had under 1% of molecules in clones above 20 RNA copies, effectors over 99%.

The rearrangement joins TRBV14 to TRBJ2-7, with no clear D. This receptor was taken from a human donor in good health. Some libraries in this study had Jurkat cell RNA spiked in. The specimen was naive CD8+ T cells from blood, with Jurkat cell RNA spiked in. Subset here: FACS-sorted CD8+CD4-CCR7+CD45RA+ naive T cells. CDR3 region: CASSQVAHEQYF. The CDR3 nucleotides are TGTGCCAGCAGCCAAGTGGCACACGAGCAGTACTTC.